The next 2 T cell receptor beta chains were all read from a single sample in a study of T cells in localized non-small cell lung cancer. TCRdb keeps only in-frame clones here, not all; method: immunoSEQ multiplex PCR. This table holds about a thousand clones, 25% to 30% found once. This sample comprised normal lung tissue next to the tumor, obtained before any cancer treatment. These receptors were collected from a woman aged 35 to 70 with stage III lung adenocarcinoma.

The chain couples TRBV5-1 to TRBJ1-1; 8 nucleotides align to TRBD1. The CDR3 contains 14 residues. CDR1 is SGHRS, CDR2 YFSETQ, per germline. The V and J ends lost 3 bases and 7 bases, in that order; junction bases with no gene match: 8. CDR3 nucleotides: TGCGCCAGCAGCTCGGGGACAGGATTAATTGAAGCTTTCTTT. Its translation is CASSSGTGLIEAFF.

The V and J genes are TRBV11-3 and TRBJ2-7; 11 nucleotides match TRBD1. Germline CDR1 is SGHNT and CDR2 is YENEEA. V lost 4 bases and J lost 6; bases outside the gene matches: 8. This CDR3 is built from 15 residues. The CDR3 spells CASSYHAGQGGEQYF. The CDR3 DNA is TGTGCCAGCAGCTATCACGCGGGACAGGGGGGCGAGCAGTACTTC.